This TCR beta chain originates from a study of blood T cell repertoires in COVID-19. As handled by the study authors: Estimated nucleated cell counts came from reference gene primer amplification. TCRdb's table, derived via immunoSEQ multiplex PCR, lists solely in-frame clones and lacks some. The D gene and trimming were derived from the DNA, and the V and J assignments and clone size from that table. The table shows some 200,000 clones, with around 81% occurring only once. Deletions cut 1 base from V and 9 bases from J, with 13 bases between. Germline assignment: CDR1 SGHTA and CDR2 FQGTGA. The CDR3 runs to 14 residues.

This TCR was sampled from a woman in her seventies with acute or convalescent COVID-19. Sequencing used peripheral blood. The chain has TRBV7-3 and TRBJ2-1, with a weak D call TRBD2 (5 bases). CDR3 in amino acids: CASSLNAQRGEQFF. The CDR3 nucleotides read TGTGCCAGCAGCTTAAACGCCCAACGGGGTGAGCAGTTCTTC.